The sample holds a few counts of the clone carrying this T cell receptor beta chain. The antigen is undetermined. This sample is part of a study of T cell repertoires in aging, cancer and after chemotherapy. Study as a whole: Donor ages fell into six groups from 30 or younger up to 70 or older. Over several months to years, re-sampled healthy donor repertoires clearly shared clones.

Peripheral blood genomic DNA, not sorted cells or RNA, was the template. Multiplex touch-down PCR with TRB-A/B primers amplified rearranged V-D-J TRB sequences. One entry per CDR3 protein, called by TCRdb with MiXCR from the multiplex PCR reads. The sample lists 11,000 or so distinct CDR3 sequences, roughly a quarter occurring once. Trimming pared 4 bases from V and 0 bases from J, leaving 4 bases between. Per the germline V gene, CDR1 is SEHNR and CDR2 is FQNEAQ (reference sequence). This CDR3 region has 12 residues. Overall study findings and caveats: The repertoire data cannot show anything about immunological memory following chemotherapy. In cancer patients, declining TCR diversity with age involved lost richness and lost evenness.

The chain joins TRBV7-9 to TRBJ2-7; D unclear. Sequencing input: blood. This receptor was taken from a human donor in good health. CDR3 region: CASSWSSYEQYF. Written as DNA, the CDR3 is TGTGCCAGCAGCTGGAGCTCCTACGAGCAGTACTTC.